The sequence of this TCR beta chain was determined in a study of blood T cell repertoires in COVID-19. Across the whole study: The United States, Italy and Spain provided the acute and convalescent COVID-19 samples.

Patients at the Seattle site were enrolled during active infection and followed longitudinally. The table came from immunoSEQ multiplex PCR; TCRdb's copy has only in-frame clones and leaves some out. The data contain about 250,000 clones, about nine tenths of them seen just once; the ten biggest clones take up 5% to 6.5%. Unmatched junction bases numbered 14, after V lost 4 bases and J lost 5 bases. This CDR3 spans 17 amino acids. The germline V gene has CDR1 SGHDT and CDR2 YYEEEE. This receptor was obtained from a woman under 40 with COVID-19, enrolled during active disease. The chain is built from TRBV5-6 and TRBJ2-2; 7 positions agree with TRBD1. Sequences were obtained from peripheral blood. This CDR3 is CASSLRSTGTVTGELFF. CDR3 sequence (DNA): TGTGCCAGCAGCCTACGTTCGACCGGGACAGTTACCGGGGAGCTGTTTTTT.